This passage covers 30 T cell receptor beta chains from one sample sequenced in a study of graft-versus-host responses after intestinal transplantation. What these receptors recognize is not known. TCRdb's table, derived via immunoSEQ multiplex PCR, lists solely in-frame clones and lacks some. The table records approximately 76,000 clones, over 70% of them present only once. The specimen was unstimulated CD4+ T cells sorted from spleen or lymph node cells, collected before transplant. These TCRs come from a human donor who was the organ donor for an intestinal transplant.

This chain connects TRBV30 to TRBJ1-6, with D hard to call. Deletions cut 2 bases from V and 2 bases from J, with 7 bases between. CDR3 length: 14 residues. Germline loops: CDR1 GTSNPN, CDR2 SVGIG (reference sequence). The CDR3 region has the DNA TGTGCCTGGAGTCCGGGGACCTATAATTCACCCCTCCACTTT. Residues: CAWSPGTYNSPLHF.

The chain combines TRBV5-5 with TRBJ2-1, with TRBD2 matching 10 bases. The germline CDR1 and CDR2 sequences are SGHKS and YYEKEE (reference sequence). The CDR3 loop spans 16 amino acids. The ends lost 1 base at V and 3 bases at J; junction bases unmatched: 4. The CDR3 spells CASSLYTSGNYNEQFF. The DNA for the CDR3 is TGTGCCAGCAGCTTGTATACTAGCGGGAACTACAATGAGCAGTTCTTC. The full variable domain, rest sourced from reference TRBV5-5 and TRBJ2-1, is DAGVTQSPTHLIKTRGQQVTLRCSPISGHKSVSWYQQVLGQGPQFIFQYYEKEERGRGNFPDRFSARQFPNYSSELNVNALLLGDSALYLCASSLYTSGNYNEQFFGPGTRLTVL.

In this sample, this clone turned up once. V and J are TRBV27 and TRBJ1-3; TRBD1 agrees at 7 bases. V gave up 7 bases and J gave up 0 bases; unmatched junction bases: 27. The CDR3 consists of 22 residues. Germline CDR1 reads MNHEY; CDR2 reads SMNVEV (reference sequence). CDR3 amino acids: CASIHPPGGTATKNFSGNTIYF. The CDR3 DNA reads TGTGCCAGCATACACCCGCCGGGCGGGACAGCCACAAAGAATTTCTCTGGAAACACCATATATTTT.

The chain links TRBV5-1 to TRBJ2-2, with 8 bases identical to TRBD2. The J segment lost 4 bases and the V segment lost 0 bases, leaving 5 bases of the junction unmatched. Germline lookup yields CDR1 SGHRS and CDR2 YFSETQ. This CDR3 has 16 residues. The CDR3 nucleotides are TGCGCCAGCAGCTTGGGACTAGCGCATGGCACCGGGGAGCTGTTTTTT. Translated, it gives CASSLGLAHGTGELFF.

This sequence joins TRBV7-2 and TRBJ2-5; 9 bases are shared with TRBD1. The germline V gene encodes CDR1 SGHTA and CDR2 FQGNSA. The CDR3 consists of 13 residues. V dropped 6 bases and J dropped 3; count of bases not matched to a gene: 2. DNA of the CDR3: TGTGCCAGCAGACGACAGGGGGAAGAGACCCAGTACTTC. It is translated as CASRRQGEETQYF.

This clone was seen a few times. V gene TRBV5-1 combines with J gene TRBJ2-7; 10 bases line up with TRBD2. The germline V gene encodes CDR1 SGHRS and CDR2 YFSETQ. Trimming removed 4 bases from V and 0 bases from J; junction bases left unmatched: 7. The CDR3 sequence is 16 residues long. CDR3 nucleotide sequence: TGCGCCAGCAGCCCGCTAGCGGGGGCGAGCTCCTACGAGCAGTACGTC. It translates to CASSPLAGASSYEQYV.

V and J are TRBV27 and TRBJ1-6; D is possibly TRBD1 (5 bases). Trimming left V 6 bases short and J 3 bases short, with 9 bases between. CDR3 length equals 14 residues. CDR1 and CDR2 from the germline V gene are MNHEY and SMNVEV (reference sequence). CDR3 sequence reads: CASSRENYNSPLHF. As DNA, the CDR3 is TGTGCCAGCAGCAGGGAAAACTATAATTCACCCCTCCACTTT.

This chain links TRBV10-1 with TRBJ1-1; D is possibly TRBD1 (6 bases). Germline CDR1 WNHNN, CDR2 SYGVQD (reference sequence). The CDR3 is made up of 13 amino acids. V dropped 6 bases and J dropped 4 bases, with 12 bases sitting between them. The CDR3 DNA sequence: TGCGCCAGCAGCGGGGACACAGTCACTGAAGCTTTCTTT. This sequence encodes CASSGDTVTEAFF.

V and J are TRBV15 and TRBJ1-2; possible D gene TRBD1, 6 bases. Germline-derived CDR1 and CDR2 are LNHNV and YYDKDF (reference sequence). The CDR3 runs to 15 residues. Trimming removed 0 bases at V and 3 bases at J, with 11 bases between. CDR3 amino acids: CATSREGGADYGYTF. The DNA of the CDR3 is TGTGCCACCAGCAGAGAGGGGGGGGCCGACTATGGCTACACCTTC.

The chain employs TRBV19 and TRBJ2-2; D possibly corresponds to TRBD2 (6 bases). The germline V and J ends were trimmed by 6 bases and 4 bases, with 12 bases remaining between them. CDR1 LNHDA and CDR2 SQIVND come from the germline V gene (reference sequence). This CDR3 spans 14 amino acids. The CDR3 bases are TGTGCCAGTAGGCAAGGACTACCCACCGGGGAGCTGTTTTTT. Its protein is CASRQGLPTGELFF.

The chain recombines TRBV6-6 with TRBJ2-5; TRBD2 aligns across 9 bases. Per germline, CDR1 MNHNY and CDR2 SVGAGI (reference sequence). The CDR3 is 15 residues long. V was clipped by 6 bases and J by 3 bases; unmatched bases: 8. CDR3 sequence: CASSFIRLAEETQYF. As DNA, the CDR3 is TGTGCCAGCAGCTTCATCCGACTAGCGGAAGAGACCCAGTACTTC.

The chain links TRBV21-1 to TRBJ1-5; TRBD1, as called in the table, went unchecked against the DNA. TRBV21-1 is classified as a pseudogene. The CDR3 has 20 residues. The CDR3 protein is CASSKGQNTGQPNSNQPQHF. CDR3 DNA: TGTGCCAGCAGCAAAGGGCAAAACACCGGACAGCCAAATAGCAATCAGCCCCAGCATTTT.

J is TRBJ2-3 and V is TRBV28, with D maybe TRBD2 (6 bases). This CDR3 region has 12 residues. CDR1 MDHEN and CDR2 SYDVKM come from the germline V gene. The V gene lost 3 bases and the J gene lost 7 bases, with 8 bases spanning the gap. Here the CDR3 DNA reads TGTGCCAGCAGTTTCCGGGGGAATACGCAGTATTTT. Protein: CASSFRGNTQYF.

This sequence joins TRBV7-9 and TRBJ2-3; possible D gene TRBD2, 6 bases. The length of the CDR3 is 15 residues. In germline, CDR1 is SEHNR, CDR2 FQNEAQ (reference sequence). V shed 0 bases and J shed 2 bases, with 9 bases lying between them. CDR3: CASSLARGSTDTQYF. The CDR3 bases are TGTGCCAGCAGCTTAGCTCGGGGGTCCACAGATACGCAGTATTTT.

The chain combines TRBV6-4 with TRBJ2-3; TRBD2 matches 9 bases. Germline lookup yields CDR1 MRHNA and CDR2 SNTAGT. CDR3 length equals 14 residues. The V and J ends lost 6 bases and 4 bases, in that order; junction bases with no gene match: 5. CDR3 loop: CASSGGGVADTQYF. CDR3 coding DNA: TGTGCCAGCAGCGGCGGGGGGGTGGCAGATACGCAGTATTTT.

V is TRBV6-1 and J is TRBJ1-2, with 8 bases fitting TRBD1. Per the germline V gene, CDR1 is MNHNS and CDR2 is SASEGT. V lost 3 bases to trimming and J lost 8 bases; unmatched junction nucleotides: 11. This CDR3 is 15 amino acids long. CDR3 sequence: CASSDSTGGRAGYTF. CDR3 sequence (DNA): TGTGCCAGCAGTGACTCAACAGGGGGGCGCGCGGGCTACACCTTC.

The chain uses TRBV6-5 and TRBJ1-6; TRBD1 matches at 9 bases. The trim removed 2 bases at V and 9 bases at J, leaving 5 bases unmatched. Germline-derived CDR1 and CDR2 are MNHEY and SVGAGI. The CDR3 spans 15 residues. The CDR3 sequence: CASSYEGQGVSPLHF. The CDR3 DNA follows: TGTGCCAGCAGTTACGAGGGACAGGGAGTTTCACCCCTCCACTTT.

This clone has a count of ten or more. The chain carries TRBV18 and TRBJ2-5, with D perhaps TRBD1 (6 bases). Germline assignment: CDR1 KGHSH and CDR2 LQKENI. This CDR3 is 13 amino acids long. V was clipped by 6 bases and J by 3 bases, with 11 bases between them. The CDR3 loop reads CASSRGLKETQYF. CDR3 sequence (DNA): TGTGCCAGCTCCAGGGGCCTCAAAGAGACCCAGTACTTC.

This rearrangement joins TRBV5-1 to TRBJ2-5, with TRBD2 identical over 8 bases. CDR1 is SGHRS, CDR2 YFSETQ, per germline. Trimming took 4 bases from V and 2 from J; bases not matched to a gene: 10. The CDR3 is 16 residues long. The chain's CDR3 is CASSPGEAGGQETQYF. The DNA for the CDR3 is TGCGCCAGCAGCCCAGGTGAGGCGGGGGGACAAGAGACCCAGTACTTC.

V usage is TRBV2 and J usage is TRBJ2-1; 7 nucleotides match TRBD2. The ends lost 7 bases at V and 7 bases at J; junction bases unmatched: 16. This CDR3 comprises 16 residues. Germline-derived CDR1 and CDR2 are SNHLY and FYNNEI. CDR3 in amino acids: CASTNPGRGRGNEQFF. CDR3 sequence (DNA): TGTGCCAGCACCAACCCTGGGCGGGGGAGAGGGAATGAGCAGTTCTTC. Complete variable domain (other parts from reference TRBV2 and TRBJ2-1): EPEVTQTPSHQVTQMGQEVILRCVPISNHLYFYWYRQILGQKVEFLVSFYNNEISEKSEIFDDQFSVERPDGSNFTLKIRSTKLEDSAMYFCASTNPGRGRGNEQFFGPGTRLTVL.

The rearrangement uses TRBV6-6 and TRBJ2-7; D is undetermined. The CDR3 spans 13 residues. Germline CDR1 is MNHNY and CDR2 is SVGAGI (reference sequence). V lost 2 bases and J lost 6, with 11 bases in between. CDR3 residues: CASSYGLSSEQYV. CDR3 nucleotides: TGTGCCAGCAGTTACGGCCTAAGTAGCGAGCAGTACGTC.

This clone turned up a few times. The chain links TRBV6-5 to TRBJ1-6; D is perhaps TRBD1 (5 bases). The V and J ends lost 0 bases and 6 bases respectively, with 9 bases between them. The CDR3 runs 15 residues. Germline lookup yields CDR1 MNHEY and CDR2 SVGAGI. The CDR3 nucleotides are TGTGCCAGCAGTTACTCTGGGACTCTTAATTCACCCCTCCACTTT. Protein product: CASSYSGTLNSPLHF.

The CDR3 loop reads CASSQAVNSNQPQHF. CDR3 coding DNA: TGTGCCAGCAGCCAAGCGGTAAATAGCAATCAGCCCCAGCATTTT. J is TRBJ1-5 and V is TRBV4-2, with D unclear. Trimming shortened V by 1 base and J by 0 bases, and 7 bases separated the two germline ends. Germline lookup yields CDR1 LGHNA and CDR2 YNFKEQ. This CDR3 is built from 15 residues.

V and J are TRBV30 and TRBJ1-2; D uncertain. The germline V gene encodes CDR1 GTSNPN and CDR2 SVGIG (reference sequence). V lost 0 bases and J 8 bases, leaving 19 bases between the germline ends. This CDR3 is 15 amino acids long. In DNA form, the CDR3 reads TGTGCCTGGAGTGTACTGATGGGCGCCCTTGTGGGCTACACCTTC. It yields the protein CAWSVLMGALVGYTF. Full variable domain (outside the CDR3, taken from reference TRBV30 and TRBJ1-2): SQTIHQWPATLVQPVGSPLSLECTVEGTSNPNLYWYRQAAGRGLQLLFYSVGIGQISSEVPQNLSASRPQDRQFILSSKKLLLSDSGFYLCAWSVLMGALVGYTFGSGTRLTVV.

The chain's CDR3 is CASSPEVRWFVSYNEQFF. DNA of the CDR3: TGTGCCAGCAGCCCAGAGGTTAGGTGGTTCGTGTCCTACAATGAGCAGTTCTTC. This chain joins TRBV27 and TRBJ2-1; D gene ambiguous. CDR1 MNHEY and CDR2 SMNVEV come from the germline V gene (reference sequence). With 6 bases removed from V and 1 base from J, the gap between germline ends came to 22 bases. The CDR3 spans 18 residues.

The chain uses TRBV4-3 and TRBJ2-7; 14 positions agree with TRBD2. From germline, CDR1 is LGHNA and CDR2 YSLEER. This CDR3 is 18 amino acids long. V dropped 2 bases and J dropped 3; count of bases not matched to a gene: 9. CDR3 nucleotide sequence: TGCGCCAGCAGCCAATCTTCGGGGACTAGCGGGGGTTGCTACGAGCAGTACGTC. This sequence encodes CASSQSSGTSGGCYEQYV.

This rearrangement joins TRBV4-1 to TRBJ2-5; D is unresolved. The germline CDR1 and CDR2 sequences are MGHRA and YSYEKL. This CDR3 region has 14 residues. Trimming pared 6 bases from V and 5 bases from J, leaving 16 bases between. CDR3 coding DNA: TGCGCCAGCAGGCCAAGACTTAGCTTGGAGACCCAGTACTTC. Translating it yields CASRPRLSLETQYF.

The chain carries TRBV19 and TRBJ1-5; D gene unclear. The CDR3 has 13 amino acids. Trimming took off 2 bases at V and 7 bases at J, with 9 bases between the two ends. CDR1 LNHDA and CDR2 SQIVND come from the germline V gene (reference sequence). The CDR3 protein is CASSITLGQPQHF. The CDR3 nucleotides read TGTGCCAGTAGTATAACTCTAGGCCAGCCCCAGCATTTT.

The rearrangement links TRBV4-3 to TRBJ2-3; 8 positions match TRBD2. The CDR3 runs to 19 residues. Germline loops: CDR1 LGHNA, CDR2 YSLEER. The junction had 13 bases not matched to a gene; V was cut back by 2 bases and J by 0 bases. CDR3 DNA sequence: TGCGCCAGCAGCCAAAATCCCTCCCGGGAGGGAAGAAGCACAGATACGCAGTATTTT. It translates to CASSQNPSREGRSTDTQYF.

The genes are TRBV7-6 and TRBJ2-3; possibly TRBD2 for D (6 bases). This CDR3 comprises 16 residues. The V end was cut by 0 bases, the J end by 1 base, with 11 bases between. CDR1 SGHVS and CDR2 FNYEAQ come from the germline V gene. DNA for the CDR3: TGTGCCAGCAGCTTAGCGAGGCGCGGGGGCACAGATACGCAGTATTTT. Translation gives CASSLARRGGTDTQYF.